The clone carrying this TCR beta chain occurred once. This sample is drawn from a study of blood T cell repertoires in COVID-19. Study information: Sites across the United States, Italy and Spain contributed samples from acute and convalescent COVID-19.

Sequenced by immunoSEQ multiplex PCR; TCRdb stores in-frame clones only, minus some. Seen here are 200,000 to 250,000 clones, around 80% observed once, and the top ten hold approximately 1.5%. CDR3 length: 11 amino acids. Germline lookup yields CDR1 DFQATT and CDR2 SNEGSKA (reference sequence). The TCR comes from a woman in her thirties or forties who had recovered from COVID-19. J is TRBJ1-1 and V is TRBV20-1; D not resolved. The sequenced sample was peripheral blood. The CDR3 bases are TGCAGAGCCTCCCTTAACACTGAAGCTTTCTTT. Protein: CRASLNTEAFF.